These 8 T cell receptor beta chains came from one sample sequenced in a study of blood T cell repertoires in COVID-19. Method: immunoSEQ multiplex PCR; TCRdb's copy keeps in-frame clones and lacks some. This table has about 75,000 clones, around 79% appearing once. Specimen: peripheral blood. The receptors derive from an elderly woman with active or convalescent COVID-19.

The chain uses TRBV11-2 and TRBJ2-2; 7 bases are a match to TRBD1. The CDR3 spans 18 residues. The germline CDR1 and CDR2 sequences are SGHAT and FQNNGV. Trimming took 4 bases from V and 0 from J; bases not matched to a gene: 11. In DNA form, the CDR3 reads TGTGCCAGCAGCTCTTACAGGGGTAGCCGCGCGAACACCGGGGAGCTGTTTTTT. Translated, it gives CASSSYRGSRANTGELFF. Supplemented by reference TRBV11-2 and TRBJ2-2, the full variable domain reads EAGVAQSPRYKIIEKRQSVAFWCNPISGHATLYWYQQILGQGPKLLIQFQNNGVVDDSQLPKDRFSAERLKGVDSTLKIQPAKLEDSAVYLCASSSYRGSRANTGELFFGEGSRLTVL.

This rearrangement joins TRBV4-3 to TRBJ2-7; 10 nucleotides line up with TRBD2. J lost 13 bases, V lost 0 bases, and 9 bases had no gene match. The CDR3 is made up of 14 amino acids. Germline V CDR1 and CDR2: LGHNA, YSLEER. CDR3 amino acids: CASSQDIVSGRYYF. In nucleotides, the CDR3 is TGCGCCAGCAGCCAAGATATCGTTAGCGGGAGGTACTACTTC.

The sample holds one count of this clone. This sequence joins TRBV6-5 and TRBJ2-7, with a possible D match to TRBD2 (5 bases). CDR3 length equals 15 residues. With 2 bases removed from V and 3 bases from J, the gap between germline ends came to 14 bases. Germline-derived CDR1 and CDR2 are MNHEY and SVGAGI. The CDR3 DNA follows: TGTGCCAGCAGTTACGGCCGGGAATTTAACTACGAGCAGTACTTC. Translation gives CASSYGREFNYEQYF.

In nucleotides, the CDR3 is TGTGCCAGCAGCTTAGCGGGGGCCCGGGAGACCCAGTACTTC. Encoded protein: CASSLAGARETQYF. The chain is built from TRBV7-2 and TRBJ2-5; maybe TRBD1 (6 bases). This CDR3 has 14 amino acids. Germline values: CDR1 SGHTA, CDR2 FQGNSA. Trimming cost V 0 bases and J 5 bases, with 10 bases left between them.

This clone was observed a handful of times. The rearrangement uses TRBV4-3 and TRBJ1-5; D unresolved. V was clipped by 0 bases and J by 7 bases, with 7 bases between them. Germline lookup yields CDR1 LGHNA and CDR2 YSLEER. The CDR3 contains 13 residues. As DNA, the CDR3 is TGCGCCAGCAGCCAAGATCAGTGGCAGCCCCAGCATTTT. Amino acids: CASSQDQWQPQHF.

This clone was counted between two and nine times. This chain connects TRBV7-2 to TRBJ2-3; a possible D gene is TRBD2 (5 bases). This CDR3 region has 16 residues. Trimming took 4 bases from V and 0 from J, leaving 14 bases between them. The germline V gene encodes CDR1 SGHTA and CDR2 FQGNSA. This chain's CDR3 is CASSSLGGQSTDTQYF. CDR3 sequence (DNA): TGTGCCAGCAGCTCCCTCGGCGGGCAGAGCACAGATACGCAGTATTTT.

The gene calls are TRBV18 and TRBJ1-3, with D hard to call. This CDR3 contains 14 residues. The V and J ends lost 4 bases and 0 bases respectively, with 7 bases between them. Per the germline V gene, CDR1 is KGHSH and CDR2 is LQKENI. The CDR3 is CASSQSSSGNTIYF. The CDR3 nucleotides read TGTGCCAGCTCACAAAGCTCCTCTGGAAACACCATATATTTT.

The V call is TRBV6-2 or TRBV6-3, the J call TRBJ2-1, with 7 nucleotides matching TRBD2. This CDR3 has 14 residues. Germline CDR1 reads MNHEY; CDR2 reads SVGEGT. Unmatched junction bases numbered 4, after V lost 2 bases and J lost 6 bases. This CDR3 reads CASSYVGRVNEQFF. As DNA, the CDR3 is TGTGCCAGCAGTTACGTAGGGAGGGTCAATGAGCAGTTCTTC.